What follows is one T cell receptor beta chain and its context. The data stem from a study of blood T cell repertoires in COVID-19. Background on the study: Sample material is recorded as cDNA or gDNA derived from T cells, B-cell-depleted T cells, or PBMCs.

The V end was cut by 2 bases, the J end by 2 bases, with 8 bases between. This CDR3 is 14 amino acids long. Germline V lookup: CDR1 LGHDT, CDR2 YNNKEL (reference sequence). Original handling: Amplification of reference gene primers provided the estimated nucleated cell counts. The protocol was immunoSEQ multiplex PCR, while the TCRdb copy is restricted to in-frame clones and leaves out a portion. That table gives V, J and clone size, and the DNA gave D and trimming. This table holds hundreds of thousands of clones, approximately 85% found once. The sequencing input was peripheral blood. The V and J genes are TRBV3-1 (or the pseudogene TRBV3-2) and TRBJ2-3, with D perhaps matching TRBD2 (5 bases). This TCR came from a woman aged 55-69 years with active or convalescent COVID-19. DNA for the CDR3: TGTGCCAGCAGCCAACGGGGTACCACAGATACGCAGTATTTT. As protein: CASSQRGTTDTQYF.